This T cell receptor beta chain was sequenced for a study of neurological immune-mediated disorders. 5'RACE with 10-nucleotide random UMIs generated the cDNA. TCRdb redid the calling of the 5' RACE reads with MiXCR, one entry per CDR3 protein. The sample contains tens of thousands of distinct CDR3 sequences, roughly 17% of which appear only once. The study, taken as a whole, reports: Subjects shared no identical expanded-clone CDR3 amino acid sequences, suggesting private TCR-beta repertoires in all groups.

The table lists this clonotype with a count of one. The target antigen is unknown. This CDR3 has 16 residues. Germline V lookup: CDR1 MNHEY, CDR2 SVGAGI. V gave up 0 bases and J gave up 1 base; unmatched junction bases: 1. The source of this sequence is a woman between 35 and 50 years old in good health. Sequencing was done on a sample of PBMCs. The rearrangement uses TRBV6-5 and TRBJ2-1; 9 nucleotides align to TRBD1. The CDR3 loop reads CASSYSGTGSYNEQFF. CDR3 nucleotides: TGTGCCAGCAGTTACTCGGGGACAGGGTCCTACAATGAGCAGTTCTTC.